These T cell receptor beta chains were read from a single sample in a study of control samples from healthy donors and cancer patients. Repertoires were generated with immunoSEQ multiplex PCR, while TCRdb's copy carries only in-frame clones and drops some. The data contain roughly 40,000 clones, around four fifths of them singletons. Sequenced sample: blood. These receptors originate from a man between 60 and 70 years old in good health. The CDR3 runs from the conserved cysteine through the conserved F or W. D genes are given only for firm matches. Not every row has a clone size; where given, it reads once, few, many or a size class.

clone_size d_call j_call v_call cdr3_aa cdr3_nt
NA NA TRBJ1-1 TRBV6-2/TRBV6-3 CASSYVPNTEAFF TGTGCCAGCAGTTATGTTCCGAACACTGAAGCTTTCTTT
once TRBD2 TRBJ2-2 TRBV5-1 CASSFAGGLVTGELFF TGCGCCAGCAGCTTTGCGGGGGGGCTGGTCACCGGGGAGCTGTTTTTT
once NA TRBJ1-5 TRBV21-1 CASSKDGPPQGVSNQPQHF TGTGCCAGCAGCAAAGACGGCCCCCCACAGGGGGTAAGCAATCAGCCCCAGCATTTT
NA NA TRBJ2-3 TRBV9 CASSVVGRPGDTQYF TGTGCCAGCAGCGTAGTTGGCAGGCCAGGAGATACGCAGTATTTT
NA TRBD2 TRBJ2-3 TRBV29-1 CSVEKIAGATPDTQYF TGCAGCGTGGAAAAAATAGCGGGGGCTACACCGGATACGCAGTATTTT
many TRBD2 TRBJ2-2 TRBV6-5 CASRTSGNTGELFF TGTGCCAGCCGGACTAGCGGGAACACCGGGGAGCTGTTTTTT
NA NA TRBJ2-6 TRBV3-1/TRBV3-2 CASSLGVGSSGANVLTF TGTGCCAGCAGCCTCGGGGTTGGTTCGTCTGGGGCCAACGTCCTGACTTTC
NA NA TRBJ1-4 TRBV28 CASSITGLTNEKLFF TGTGCCAGCAGTATCACAGGACTTACTAATGAAAAACTGTTTTTT
NA NA TRBJ1-2 TRBV7-8 CASSTGGGASNYGYTF TGTGCCAGCAGCACCGGGGGAGGGGCGAGTAACTATGGCTACACCTTC
NA TRBD1 TRBJ2-7 TRBV19 CASSISRGLYEQYF TGTGCCAGTAGTATCTCCAGGGGGCTCTACGAGCAGTACTTC
NA TRBD2 TRBJ2-1 TRBV7-9 CASSFAATSGDEQFF TGTGCCAGCAGCTTCGCGGCGACTAGCGGGGATGAGCAGTTCTTC
NA NA TRBJ2-7 TRBV30 CAWSEVPGRMAYEQYF TGTGCCTGGAGTGAGGTTCCGGGGAGGATGGCCTACGAGCAGTACTTC
NA TRBD1 TRBJ1-3 TRBV7-9 CASSPTGGGNTIYF TGTGCCAGCAGCCCGACAGGGGGCGGAAACACCATATATTTT
NA TRBD1 TRBJ2-7 TRBV18 CASSGRQGVRDEQYF TGTGCCAGCTCAGGAAGACAGGGGGTCCGCGACGAGCAGTACTTC
NA NA TRBJ1-1 TRBV19 CASSIQRTQNTEAFF TGTGCCAGTAGTATTCAGAGAACTCAGAACACTGAAGCTTTCTTT
NA NA TRBJ2-2 TRBV27 CASSLINSQNTGELFF TGTGCCAGCAGTTTAATCAACAGTCAGAACACCGGGGAGCTGTTTTTT
NA NA TRBJ2-1 TRBV7-9 CASSFVSNEQFF TGTGCCAGCAGCTTTGTTAGCAATGAGCAGTTCTTC
NA TRBD1 TRBJ2-5 TRBV9 CASSVGTGIQETQYF TGTGCCAGCAGCGTTGGGACAGGGATACAAGAGACCCAGTACTTC
NA TRBD2 TRBJ2-1 TRBV19 CASTTSGRFYNEQFF TGTGCCAGTACAACTAGCGGGAGATTCTACAATGAGCAGTTCTTC
once TRBD2 TRBJ2-7 TRBV4-3 CASSQAGTGGYEQYF TGCGCCAGCAGCCAGGCCGGGACGGGAGGCTACGAGCAGTACTTC
NA TRBD1 TRBJ1-5 TRBV6-5 CASRPDRVNQPQHF TGTGCCAGCAGGCCGGACAGGGTAAATCAGCCCCAGCATTTT
NA NA TRBJ1-1 TRBV19 CASRTGSGRALLTEAFF TGTGCCAGTAGAACCGGGAGCGGGCGTGCCCTATTGACTGAAGCTTTCTTT
NA TRBD2 TRBJ2-1 TRBV10-3 CAISRAGGLRNEQFF TGTGCCATCAGTAGAGCGGGAGGGTTAAGGAATGAGCAGTTCTTC